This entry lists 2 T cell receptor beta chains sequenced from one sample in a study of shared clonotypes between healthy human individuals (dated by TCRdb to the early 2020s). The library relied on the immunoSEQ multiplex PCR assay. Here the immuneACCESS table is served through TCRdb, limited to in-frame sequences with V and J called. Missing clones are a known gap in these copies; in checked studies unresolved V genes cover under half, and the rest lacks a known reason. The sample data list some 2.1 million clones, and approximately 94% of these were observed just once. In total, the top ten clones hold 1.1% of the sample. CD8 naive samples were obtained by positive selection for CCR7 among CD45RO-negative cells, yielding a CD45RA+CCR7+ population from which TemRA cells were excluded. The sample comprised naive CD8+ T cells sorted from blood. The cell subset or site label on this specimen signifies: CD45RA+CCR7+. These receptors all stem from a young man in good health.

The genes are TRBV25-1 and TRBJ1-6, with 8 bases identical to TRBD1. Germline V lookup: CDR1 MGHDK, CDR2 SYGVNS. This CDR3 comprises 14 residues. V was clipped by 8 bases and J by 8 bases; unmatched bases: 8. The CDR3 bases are TGTGCCAGCGGGAATACAGGGGGGTATTCACCCCTCCACTTT. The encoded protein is CASGNTGGYSPLHF.

The CDR3 DNA is TGTGCCAGCAGCGTAGGGGCAGGGGACGCAGATACGCAGTATTTT. It specifies CASSVGAGDADTQYF. The rearrangement uses TRBV9 and TRBJ2-3; D possibly corresponds to TRBD1 (6 bases). Per germline, CDR1 SGDLS and CDR2 YYNGEE. Trimming cost V 0 bases and J 4 bases, with 12 bases left between them. This CDR3 has 15 amino acids.